Following are 14 T cell receptor beta chains from one sample sequenced in a study of blood T cell repertoires in COVID-19. Measured with immunoSEQ multiplex PCR; TCRdb has only the in-frame clones, and not every one. The sample yields over 110,000 clones, roughly three quarters seen once. Sequencing input: peripheral blood. These receptors came from a woman aged 60 to 75 with acute or convalescent COVID-19.

The chain combines TRBV7-6 with TRBJ1-4, with 8 bases that match TRBD1. V shed 1 base and J 8 bases; nucleotides not matched to a gene: 3. The V gene's germline CDR1 is SGHVS and CDR2 FNYEAQ. CDR3 length equals 14 residues. CDR3 DNA: TGTGCCAGCAGCTTAGGGACAGGGAGGGAAAAACTGTTTTTT. This sequence encodes CASSLGTGREKLFF.

The V call is TRBV19, the J call TRBJ1-1; possible D gene TRBD1, 5 bases. Germline V CDR1 and CDR2: LNHDA, SQIVND (reference sequence). This CDR3 is 14 amino acids long. V was clipped by 4 bases and J by 0 bases, with 9 bases between them. The CDR3 nucleotides are TGTGCCAGTAGTAGGAGGGGTTTGAACACTGAAGCTTTCTTT. It codes for CASSRRGLNTEAFF.

The V call is TRBV4-1, the J call TRBJ2-7, with 7 bases that match TRBD1. Germline trimming cut 4 bases from V and 3 bases from J; bases unmatched to any gene: 3. This CDR3 spans 13 amino acids. Germline values: CDR1 MGHRA, CDR2 YSYEKL. DNA of the CDR3: TGCGCCAGCAGCCTCCGGGACAGCTACGAGCAGTACTTC. Protein: CASSLRDSYEQYF.

This chain joins TRBV19 and TRBJ2-7; D is possibly TRBD2 (6 bases). V lost 4 bases, J lost 3 bases, and 10 bases lay in between. The germline gives CDR1 LNHDA, CDR2 SQIVND (reference sequence). The CDR3 sequence is 13 residues long. CDR3 protein: CASSRGEFYEQYF. CDR3 nucleotides: TGTGCCAGTAGTAGGGGGGAATTCTACGAGCAGTACTTC.

This clone was seen just once. CDR3 residues: CASSLASGMRTEAFF. In DNA, the CDR3 is TGTGCCAGCAGCTTAGCATCCGGGATGAGGACTGAAGCTTTCTTT. The rearrangement joins TRBV7-8 to TRBJ1-1; D call uncertain. The V end was cut by 0 bases, the J end by 5 bases, with 13 bases between. CDR1 and CDR2 from the germline V gene are SGHVS and FQNEAQ. There are 15 residues in the CDR3.

This rearrangement joins TRBV2 to TRBJ2-3, with no clear D. The CDR3 is 15 residues long. CDR1 SNHLY and CDR2 FYNNEI come from the germline V gene. Trimming took 2 bases from V and 1 from J, leaving 10 bases between them. The CDR3 nucleotides are TGTGCCAGCAGTGAAAGCCTAGGAGGCACAGATACGCAGTATTTT. Residues: CASSESLGGTDTQYF.

This clone was seen only a few times. The chain uses TRBV5-6 and TRBJ2-2, with a weak D call TRBD1 (6 bases). The CDR3 contains 16 residues. Germline V CDR1 and CDR2: SGHDT, YYEEEE. Deletions cut 6 bases from V and 1 base from J, with 16 bases between. CDR3 sequence reads: CASIPRGARNTGELFF. The CDR3 nucleotides are TGTGCCAGCATCCCCAGGGGCGCAAGGAACACCGGGGAGCTGTTTTTT.

CDR3 amino acids: CASSEDRDRVNEKLFF. CDR3 DNA: TGTGCCAGCAGTGAAGACCGGGACAGGGTCAATGAAAAACTGTTTTTT. The chain joins TRBV6-1 to TRBJ1-4, with 9 bases matching TRBD1. From germline, CDR1 is MNHNS and CDR2 SASEGT. The V segment lost 1 base and the J segment 5 bases; nucleotides outside the gene matches: 5. The CDR3 totals 16 residues.

This clone showed up just a few times. The chain carries TRBV7-8 and TRBJ1-6, with 10 bases lining up with TRBD1. The V gene's germline CDR1 is SGHVS and CDR2 FQNEAQ. The CDR3 loop spans 17 amino acids. J gave up 7 bases and V 4 bases, and 10 bases lay outside the gene matches. CDR3 amino acids: CASSSLRGQGRNSPLHF. In DNA, the CDR3 is TGTGCCAGCAGCTCTCTTCGGGGACAGGGGCGGAATTCACCCCTCCACTTT.

V gene TRBV2 combines with J gene TRBJ1-2; weak D call: TRBD1 (6 bases). The CDR3 runs to 12 residues. Germline V lookup: CDR1 SNHLY, CDR2 FYNNEI. V lost 6 bases and J 6 bases, leaving 11 bases between the germline ends. CDR3 sequence: CASSDNRDGYTF. CDR3 sequence (DNA): TGTGCCAGCAGCGATAACAGGGATGGCTACACCTTC. The whole variable domain, filled in from reference TRBV2 and TRBJ1-2, reads EPEVTQTPSHQVTQMGQEVILRCVPISNHLYFYWYRQILGQKVEFLVSFYNNEISEKSEIFDDQFSVERPDGSNFTLKIRSTKLEDSAMYFCASSDNRDGYTFGSGTRLTVV.

This clone was detected only once. The chain couples TRBV5-1 to TRBJ2-3; D uncertain. The CDR3 has 16 amino acids. The V and J ends lost 0 bases and 0 bases respectively, with 11 bases between them. Germline CDR1 and CDR2: SGHRS and YFSETQ. In DNA form, the CDR3 reads TGCGCCAGCAGCTTGGGACTTACTACTAGCACAGATACGCAGTATTTT. Encoded protein: CASSLGLTTSTDTQYF.

This sequence joins TRBV6-6 and TRBJ2-5; weak D call: TRBD2 (5 bases). V was cut by 6 bases and J by 4 bases, with 12 bases left in between. Germline values: CDR1 MNHNY, CDR2 SVGAGI (reference sequence). This CDR3 is built from 13 residues. CDR3 bases: TGTGCCAGCAGCCCGATAGGGAGAGAGACCCAGTACTTC. It translates to CASSPIGRETQYF.

The V gene is TRBV28, the J gene TRBJ1-6; 8 bases fit TRBD1. Germline-derived CDR1 and CDR2 are MDHEN and SYDVKM. CDR3 length: 18 residues. The trim removed 1 base at V and 5 bases at J, leaving 10 bases unmatched. DNA of the CDR3: TGTGCCAGCAGTTTATACGTCTACAGGGGGGTCAATAATTCACCCCTCCACTTT. It encodes CASSLYVYRGVNNSPLHF. Complete variable domain (other parts from reference TRBV28 and TRBJ1-6): DVKVTQSSRYLVKRTGEKVFLECVQDMDHENMFWYRQDPGLGLRLIYFSYDVKMKEKGDIPEGYSVSREKKERFSLILESASTNQTSMYLCASSLYVYRGVNNSPLHFGNGTRLTVT.

This sequence joins TRBV2 and TRBJ2-1; D uncertain. CDR3 size: 12 residues. Deletions cut 5 bases from V and 7 bases from J, with 9 bases between. Per the germline V gene, CDR1 is SNHLY and CDR2 is FYNNEI. DNA of the CDR3: TGTGCCAGCAGTCGAGTTTGGAATGAGCAGTTCTTC. Amino acid sequence: CASSRVWNEQFF.